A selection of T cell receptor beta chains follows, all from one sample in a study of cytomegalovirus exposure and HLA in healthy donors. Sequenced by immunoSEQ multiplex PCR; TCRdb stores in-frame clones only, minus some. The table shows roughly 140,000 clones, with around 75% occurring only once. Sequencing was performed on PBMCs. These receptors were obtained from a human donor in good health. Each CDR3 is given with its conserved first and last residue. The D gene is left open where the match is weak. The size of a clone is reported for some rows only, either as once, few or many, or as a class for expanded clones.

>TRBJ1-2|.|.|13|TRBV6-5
CASRPGFNYGYPF
TGTGCCAGCAGACCAGGGTTCAACTATGGCTACCCCTTC
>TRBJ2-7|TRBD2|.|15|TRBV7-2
CASSFRLAGASEQYF
TGTGCCAGCAGCTTCAGACTAGCGGGAGCCTCCGAGCAGTACTTC
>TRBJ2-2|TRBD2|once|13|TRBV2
CASNSGVFGELFF
TGTGCCAGCAATAGCGGGGTTTTTGGGGAGCTGTTTTTT
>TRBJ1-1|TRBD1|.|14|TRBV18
CASALPGGDTEAFF
TGTGCCAGCGCCCTTCCAGGGGGAGACACTGAAGCTTTCTTT
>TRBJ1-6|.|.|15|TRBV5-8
CASSLTQGTNSPLHF
TGTGCCAGCAGCTTAACACAGGGTACAAATTCACCCCTCCACTTT
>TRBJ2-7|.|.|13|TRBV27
CASSLGVGYEQYF
TGTGCCAGCAGTTTGGGCGTGGGCTACGAGCAGTACTTC
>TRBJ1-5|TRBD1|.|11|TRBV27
CYRQGNQPQHF
TGTTACCGACAGGGAAATCAGCCCCAGCATTTT
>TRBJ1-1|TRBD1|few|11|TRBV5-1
CASSQGAEAFF
TGCGCCAGCAGCCAGGGGGCTGAAGCTTTCTTT
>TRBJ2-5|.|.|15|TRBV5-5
CASTPGEPHKETQYF
TGTGCCAGCACCCCAGGGGAGCCACACAAAGAGACCCAGTACTTC
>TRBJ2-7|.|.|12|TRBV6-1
CASSEGGVEQYF
TGTGCCAGCAGTGAAGGGGGGGTCGAGCAGTACTTC
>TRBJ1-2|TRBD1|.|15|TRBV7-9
CASSSARTGDYGYTF
TGTGCCAGCAGCTCAGCGCGGACAGGTGATTATGGCTACACCTTC
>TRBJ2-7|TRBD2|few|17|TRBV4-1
CASSQVGASGRAYEQYF
TGCGCCAGCAGCCAAGTCGGAGCTAGCGGGAGGGCCTACGAGCAGTACTTC
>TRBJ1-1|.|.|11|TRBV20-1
CSGGGWTEAFF
TGCAGTGGAGGGGGTTGGACTGAAGCTTTCTTT
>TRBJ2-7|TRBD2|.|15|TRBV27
CASRRGTTSGYEQYF
TGTGCCAGCCGCCGGGGGACTACCTCCGGCTACGAGCAGTACTTC
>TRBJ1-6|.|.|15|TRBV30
CAWSIATLSNSPLHF
TGTGCCTGGAGCATTGCGACACTCTCTAATTCACCCCTCCACTTT
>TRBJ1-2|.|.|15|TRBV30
CAWSAFLTANYGYTF
TGTGCCTGGAGTGCTTTTCTAACAGCCAACTATGGCTACACCTTC
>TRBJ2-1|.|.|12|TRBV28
CASSFMRQEQFF
TGTGCCAGCAGTTTTATGAGGCAGGAGCAGTTCTTC
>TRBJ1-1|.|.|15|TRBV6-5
CASSLSRELRTEAFF
TGTGCCAGCAGTCTATCTCGAGAGCTGCGCACTGAAGCTTTCTTT
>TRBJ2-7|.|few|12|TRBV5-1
CASSTGDYEQYF
TGCGCCAGCAGTACGGGAGACTACGAGCAGTACTTC
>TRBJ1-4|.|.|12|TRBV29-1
CSVRGDEEKLFF
TGCAGCGTTCGTGGAGACGAGGAAAAACTGTTTTTT
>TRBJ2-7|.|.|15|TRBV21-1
CASSTQRGLRVEQYF
TGTGCCAGCAGCACCCAGAGGGGGCTCCGGGTCGAGCAGTACTTC
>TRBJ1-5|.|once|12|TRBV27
CASSSGGQPQHF
TGTGCCAGCAGTTCCGGAGGTCAGCCCCAGCATTTT
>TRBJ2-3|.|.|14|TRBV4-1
CASKKGVQADTQYF
TGCGCCAGCAAGAAGGGGGTGCAAGCAGATACGCAGTATTTT
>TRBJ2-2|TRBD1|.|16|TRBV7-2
CASSLGQGAVDGELFF
TGTGCCAGCAGCTTAGGACAGGGGGCCGTGGACGGGGAGCTGTTTTTT
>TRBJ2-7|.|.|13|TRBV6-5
CATLGTLSYEQYF
TGTGCCACGTTGGGCACCCTCTCCTACGAGCAGTACTTC
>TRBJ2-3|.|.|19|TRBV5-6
CASSTTGVISGMLPDTQYF
TGTGCCAGCAGCACTACAGGGGTCATTAGCGGGATGCTCCCAGATACGCAGTATTTT
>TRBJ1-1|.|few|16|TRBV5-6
CASSTPGGIRYTEAFF
TGTGCCAGCAGCACTCCCGGGGGAATCAGGTACACTGAAGCTTTCTTT
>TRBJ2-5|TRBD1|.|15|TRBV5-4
CASSLGQGIGETQYF
TGTGCCAGCAGCTTGGGACAGGGAATTGGAGAGACCCAGTACTTC
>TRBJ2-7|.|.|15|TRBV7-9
CASSPRAGRLYEQYF
TGTGCCAGCAGCCCCCGGGCAGGGAGGTTGTACGAGCAGTACTTC
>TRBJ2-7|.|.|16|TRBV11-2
CASSLGGDRGGHEQYF
TGTGCCAGCAGCTTAGGGGGCGACCGAGGGGGACACGAGCAGTACTTC
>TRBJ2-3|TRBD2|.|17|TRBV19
CASSPGTSGSSTDTQYF
TGTGCCAGTAGTCCCGGGACTAGCGGGAGTTCGACAGATACGCAGTATTTT
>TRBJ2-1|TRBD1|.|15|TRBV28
CASRPLDRRQVEQFF
TGTGCCAGCAGACCCTTGGACAGGCGGCAGGTTGAGCAGTTCTTC
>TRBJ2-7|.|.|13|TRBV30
CAWSADNSYEQYF
TGTGCCTGGAGTGCGGACAATTCCTACGAGCAGTACTTC
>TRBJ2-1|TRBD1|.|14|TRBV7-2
CASSFRTGEHEQFF
TGTGCCAGCAGCTTTCGGACAGGGGAACATGAGCAGTTCTTC
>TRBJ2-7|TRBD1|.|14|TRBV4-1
CASSQGQYSYEQYF
TGCGCCAGCAGCCAGGGACAGTACTCCTACGAGCAGTACTTC
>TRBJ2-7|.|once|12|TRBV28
CASSLADYEQYF
TGTGCCAGCAGTTTGGCAGATTACGAGCAGTACTTC
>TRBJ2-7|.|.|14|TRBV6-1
CASRLADTAYEQYF
TGTGCCAGCAGACTGGCCGACACTGCCTACGAGCAGTACTTC